This TCR beta chain comes out of a study of OX40 agonist ivuxolimab in advanced cancers. Across the whole study: Treatment of patients was with ivuxolimab, an agonistic anti-OX40 (CD134) antibody. Dosing consisted of intravenous ivuxolimab at 0.01 to 10 mg/kg every 2 weeks. Two cutaneous melanoma patients and one hepatocellular carcinoma patient, three in all, had partial responses.

CDR1 and CDR2 from the germline V gene are SGHNT and YYREEE (reference sequence). The J segment lost 8 bases and the V segment lost 0 bases, leaving 5 bases of the junction unmatched. The CDR3 contains 14 residues. Regarding the study as a whole: There were, on average, more expanded clones in CD8+ T cells than in CD4+.

TCRdb's table, derived via immunoSEQ multiplex PCR, lists solely in-frame clones and lacks some. The profile shows roughly 49,000 clones, 65% to 85% of them singletons. As regards this clone: Its matching antigen is unknown.

The origin of this receptor is an adult with an advanced solid tumor such as melanoma, head and neck, liver or kidney cancer. The sample in question was CD4+ or CD8+ T cells sorted from blood, obtained in a trial of the OX40 agonist ivuxolimab. The V and J genes are TRBV5-4 and TRBJ1-1; 9 bases are a match to TRBD1. CDR3 region: CASSLGTGGFEAFF. In DNA, the CDR3 is TGTGCCAGCAGCTTGGGTACAGGGGGCTTCGAAGCTTTCTTT.